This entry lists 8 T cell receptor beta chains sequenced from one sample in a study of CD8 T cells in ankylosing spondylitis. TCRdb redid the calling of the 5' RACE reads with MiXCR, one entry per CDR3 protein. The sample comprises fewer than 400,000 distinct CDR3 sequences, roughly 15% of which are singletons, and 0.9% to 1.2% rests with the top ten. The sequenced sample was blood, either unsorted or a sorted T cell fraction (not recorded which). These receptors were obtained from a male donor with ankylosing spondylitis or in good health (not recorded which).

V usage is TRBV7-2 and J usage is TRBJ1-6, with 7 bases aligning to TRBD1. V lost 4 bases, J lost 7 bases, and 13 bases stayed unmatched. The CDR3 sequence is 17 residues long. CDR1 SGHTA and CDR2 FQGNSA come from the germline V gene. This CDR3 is CASSSPPGTDTNSPLHF. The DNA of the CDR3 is TGTGCCAGCAGCTCCCCTCCCGGGACAGACACCAATTCACCCCTCCACTTT.

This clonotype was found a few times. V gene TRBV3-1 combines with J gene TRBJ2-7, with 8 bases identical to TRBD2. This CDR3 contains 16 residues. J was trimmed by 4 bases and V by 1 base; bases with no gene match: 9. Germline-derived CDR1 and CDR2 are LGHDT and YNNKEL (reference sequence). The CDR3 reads CASSQVSGGRRYEQYF. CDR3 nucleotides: TGTGCCAGCAGCCAAGTCAGCGGGGGCCGTCGATACGAGCAGTACTTC.

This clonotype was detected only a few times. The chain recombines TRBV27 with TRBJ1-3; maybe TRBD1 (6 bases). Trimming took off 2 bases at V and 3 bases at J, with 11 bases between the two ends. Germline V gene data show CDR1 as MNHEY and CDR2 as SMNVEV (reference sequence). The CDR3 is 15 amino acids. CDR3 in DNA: TGTGCCAGCAGTTTAAGGGGGGGCAGTGGAAACACCATATATTTT. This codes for CASSLRGGSGNTIYF.

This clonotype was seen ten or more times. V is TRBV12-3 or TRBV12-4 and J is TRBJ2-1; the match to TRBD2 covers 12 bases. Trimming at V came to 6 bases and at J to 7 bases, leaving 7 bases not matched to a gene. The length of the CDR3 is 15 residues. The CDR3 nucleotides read TGTGCCAGCAGGCTGACTAGCGGGGGCCGTAATGAGCAGTTCTTC. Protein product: CASRLTSGGRNEQFF.

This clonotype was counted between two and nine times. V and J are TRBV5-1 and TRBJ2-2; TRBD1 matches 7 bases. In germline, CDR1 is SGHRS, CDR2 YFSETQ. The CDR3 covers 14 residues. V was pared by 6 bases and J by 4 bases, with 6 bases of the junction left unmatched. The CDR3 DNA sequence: TGCGCCAGCACAGTTGGGACAGTCACCGGGGAGCTGTTTTTT. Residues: CASTVGTVTGELFF. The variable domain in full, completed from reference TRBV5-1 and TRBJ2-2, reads KAGVTQTPRYLIKTRGQQVTLSCSPISGHRSVSWYQQTPGQGLQFLFEYFSETQRNKGNFPGRFSGRQFSNSRSEMNVSTLELGDSALYLCASTVGTVTGELFFGEGSRLTVL.

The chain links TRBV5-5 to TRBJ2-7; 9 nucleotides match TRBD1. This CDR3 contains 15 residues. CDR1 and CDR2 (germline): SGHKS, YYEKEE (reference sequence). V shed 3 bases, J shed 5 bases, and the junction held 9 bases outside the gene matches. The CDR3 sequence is CASSSRDREDHEQYF. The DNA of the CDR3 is TGTGCCAGCAGCTCCCGGGACAGGGAGGACCACGAGCAGTACTTC.

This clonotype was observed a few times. The CDR3 reads CASTLDRGRGYTF. The DNA of the CDR3 is TGTGCCAGCACCCTGGACAGGGGGCGAGGCTACACCTTC. V is TRBV12-3 or TRBV12-4 and J is TRBJ1-2, with 11 bases fitting TRBD1. With 7 bases clipped from V and 8 bases from J, the junction kept 6 bases outside the gene matches. The CDR3 is 13 residues long.

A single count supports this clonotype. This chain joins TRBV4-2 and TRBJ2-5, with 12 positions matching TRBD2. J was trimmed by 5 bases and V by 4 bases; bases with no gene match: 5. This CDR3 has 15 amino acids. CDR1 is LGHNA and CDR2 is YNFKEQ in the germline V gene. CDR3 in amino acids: CASSRDLAGGETQYF. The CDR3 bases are TGTGCCAGCAGCCGAGATCTAGCGGGGGGGGAGACCCAGTACTTC.